A selection of T cell receptor beta chains follows, all from one sample in a study of post-analysis software for immune sequencing data. One entry per CDR3 protein, called by TCRdb with MiXCR from the PCR reads. The repertoire holds about 540,000 distinct CDR3 sequences, with 30% to 40% as singletons. Sequencing used blood. The receptors come from a girl under 18 with multiple sclerosis. The CDR3 runs from the conserved cysteine through the conserved F or W. Fields, in order: D gene, V gene, J gene, clone size, CDR3 protein, CDR3 DNA. D genes are given only for firm matches. The size field is filled for only some rows; it gives once, few, many or a size class.

TRBD1	TRBV2	TRBJ1-1	NA	CASIPDRGTEAFF	TGTGCCAGCATTCCGGACAGGGGAACTGAAGCTTTCTTT
NA	TRBV12-3/TRBV12-4	TRBJ1-1	NA	CASTLEKNTEAFF	TGTGCCAGCACCTTGGAGAAGAACACTGAAGCTTTCTTT
NA	TRBV6-1	TRBJ1-2	NA	CASSVSVGGNYGYTF	TGTGCCAGCAGTGTGTCCGTGGGGGGTAACTATGGCTACACCTTC
NA	TRBV11-2	TRBJ1-2	few	CASSPARQSTGYTF	TGTGCCAGCAGCCCCGCCCGGCAGTCGACAGGCTACACCTTC
NA	TRBV3-1	TRBJ1-2	few	CASSQVRGYGYTF	TGTGCCAGCAGCCAAGTTAGGGGTTATGGCTACACCTTC
NA	TRBV12-5	TRBJ1-2	NA	CASGLVGGGSYTF	TGTGCTAGTGGTTTGGTGGGGGGTGGGAGCTACACCTTC
NA	TRBV5-1	TRBJ1-6	NA	CASSLRTDYNSPLHF	TGCGCCAGCAGCCTCCGGACAGACTATAATTCACCCCTCCACTTT
NA	TRBV27	TRBJ1-2	NA	CASSLSGGELYGYTF	TGTGCCAGCAGTTTATCGGGGGGGGAGCTCTATGGCTACACCTTC
NA	TRBV15	TRBJ2-2	NA	CATSPMRNRVAGELFF	TGTGCCACCAGCCCTATGCGGAATAGGGTGGCCGGGGAGCTGTTTTTT
NA	TRBV24-1	TRBJ2-1	NA	CATSDPRTPYNEQFF	TGTGCCACCAGTGACCCCCGGACACCCTACAATGAGCAGTTCTTC
NA	TRBV5-1	TRBJ1-1	few	CASSLEYRNTEAFF	TGCGCTAGCAGCCTGGAATACAGGAACACTGAAGCTTTCTTT
TRBD2	TRBV5-6	TRBJ2-3	NA	CASRVGGTSLTDTQYF	TGTGCCAGCCGTGTCGGCGGGACTAGCCTCACAGATACGCAGTATTTT
TRBD2	TRBV12-3/TRBV12-4	TRBJ2-3	few	CASSKTSGGLIGTDTQYF	TGTGCCAGCAGCAAGACTAGCGGGGGGTTGATTGGCACAGATACGCAGTATTTT
NA	TRBV11-3	TRBJ1-1	NA	CASSFSPSTEAFF	TGTGCCAGCAGCTTTTCACCTAGCACTGAAGCTTTCTTT
NA	TRBV20-1	TRBJ1-1	once	CSARDRSGRSRWKTLNTEAFF	TGCAGTGCTAGAGATCGGTCGGGACGTAGTCGTTGGAAAACCCTGAACACTGAAGCTTTCTTT
TRBD2	TRBV10-2	TRBJ2-1	NA	CASSQPGLAGGFNEQFF	TGCGCCAGCAGTCAACCGGGACTAGCGGGGGGATTCAATGAGCAGTTCTTC
TRBD1	TRBV6-4	TRBJ2-2	NA	CASGTGLGELFF	TGTGCCAGCGGGACAGGGCTGGGGGAGCTGTTTTTT
TRBD2	TRBV20-1	TRBJ2-3	NA	CSAQSGLAGDTDTQYF	TGCAGTGCCCAGAGCGGGCTAGCGGGGGACACAGATACGCAGTATTTT
TRBD2	TRBV27	TRBJ2-3	few	CASSLYPFSGGADTQYF	TGTGCCAGCAGTTTATACCCTTTTAGCGGGGGCGCGGATACGCAGTATTTT
TRBD1	TRBV7-8	TRBJ2-7	few	CASSPSRTGTYEQYF	TGTGCCAGCAGCCCCTCCCGGACAGGTACCTACGAGCAGTACTTC
NA	TRBV19	TRBJ2-4	few	CASRDRLAKNIQYF	TGTGCCAGTAGAGACAGACTAGCCAAAAACATTCAGTACTTC
NA	TRBV2	TRBJ2-5	NA	CASTGQVIGETQYF	TGTGCCAGCACCGGGCAGGTCATCGGAGAGACCCAGTACTTC
NA	TRBV2	TRBJ2-6	NA	CASSDRSGANVLTF	TGTGCCAGCAGTGACCGCTCTGGGGCCAACGTCCTGACTTTC
NA	TRBV20-1	TRBJ2-7	many	CSARARSSYEQYF	TGCAGTGCTAGAGCAAGATCCTCCTACGAGCAGTACTTC
TRBD2	TRBV7-9	TRBJ2-4	NA	CASSPGGSRGAKNIQYF	TGTGCCAGCAGCCCGGGAGGGAGCCGGGGGGCCAAAAACATTCAGTACTTC
TRBD1	TRBV11-3	TRBJ2-7	NA	CASSLAGTGERSEQYF	TGTGCCAGCAGCTTAGCAGGGACAGGGGAGAGGAGCGAGCAGTACTTC
NA	TRBV9	TRBJ1-2	NA	CASSPGGFGYGYTF	TGTGCCAGCAGCCCCGGGGGGTTTGGCTATGGCTACACCTTC
NA	TRBV29-1	TRBJ2-7	many	CSARTVPHEQYF	TGCAGCGCTCGGACTGTTCCCCACGAGCAGTACTTC
TRBD1	TRBV5-1	TRBJ1-2	few	CASSLDRGDYTF	TGCGCCAGCAGCTTAGACAGGGGGGACTACACCTTC
NA	TRBV7-2	TRBJ2-4	few	CASSLPTLAKNIQYF	TGTGCCAGCAGCTTGCCTACCCTAGCCAAAAACATTCAGTACTTC
TRBD1	TRBV28	TRBJ1-1	NA	CASHPRGGQGAREAFF	TGTGCCAGCCATCCCAGAGGGGGACAGGGGGCGCGTGAAGCTTTCTTT
NA	TRBV20-1	TRBJ1-6	few	CSVAGARAHSYNSPLHF	TGCAGTGTGGCCGGCGCCAGGGCCCACTCCTATAATTCACCCCTCCACTTT
TRBD1	TRBV28	TRBJ2-1	few	CASSSLVDRGRRRSYNEQFF	TGTGCCAGCAGTTCCCTCGTGGACAGGGGGCGGAGAAGGTCCTACAATGAGCAGTTCTTC
NA	TRBV29-1	TRBJ2-5	NA	CSVEDLMETQYF	TGCAGCGTTGAAGACCTAATGGAGACCCAGTACTTC
TRBD2	TRBV6-5	TRBJ2-5	many	CASGRGVWETQYF	TGTGCCAGCGGCCGGGGGGTTTGGGAGACCCAGTACTTC
NA	TRBV5-6	TRBJ1-5	few	CASSWQSDQPQHF	TGTGCCAGCAGCTGGCAGTCGGATCAGCCCCAGCATTTT
TRBD1	TRBV5-1	TRBJ1-2	NA	CASSLGQGANFYGYTF	TGCGCCAGCAGCTTGGGACAGGGGGCGAATTTCTATGGCTACACCTTC
TRBD1	TRBV12-3/TRBV12-4	TRBJ1-6	NA	CASSSQEWTGQNSPLHF	TGTGCCAGCAGCTCCCAAGAATGGACAGGCCAGAATTCACCCCTCCACTTT
NA	TRBV10-3	TRBJ1-2	NA	CAISEAANYGYTF	TGTGCCATCAGTGAGGCAGCTAACTATGGCTACACCTTC
TRBD1	TRBV19	TRBJ1-2	NA	CASSILGQGNGYTF	TGTGCCAGTAGTATACTAGGACAGGGAAATGGCTACACCTTC
NA	TRBV15	TRBJ2-5	NA	CATSLGAQGETQYF	TGTGCCACCAGCTTGGGGGCGCAGGGAGAGACCCAGTACTTC
NA	TRBV6-1	TRBJ1-3	NA	CASSEVGAGNTIYF	TGTGCCAGCAGTGAAGTAGGGGCTGGAAACACCATATATTTT
NA	TRBV7-2	TRBJ2-7	few	CASSFVGPITYEQYF	TGTGCCAGCAGCTTTGTTGGACCTATCACTTACGAGCAGTACTTC
TRBD2	TRBV10-1	TRBJ2-5	many	CASTTSGGTQETQYF	TGCGCCAGCACGACTAGCGGGGGAACCCAAGAGACCCAGTACTTC
TRBD2	TRBV9	TRBJ2-7	NA	CASSVGLAGGLSYNEQYF	TGTGCCAGCAGCGTAGGGCTAGCGGGGGGCCTTTCCTACAATGAGCAGTACTTC
NA	TRBV9	TRBJ2-7	few	CASSVMSGYEQYF	TGTGCCAGCAGCGTTATGTCAGGTTACGAGCAGTACTTC
NA	TRBV9	TRBJ2-1	NA	CASSPNPLSSYNEQFF	TGTGCCAGCAGCCCCAACCCGCTGAGCTCCTACAATGAGCAGTTCTTC
NA	TRBV28	TRBJ1-1	few	CASSLQSNTEAFF	TGTGCCAGCAGTTTACAGTCGAACACTGAAGCTTTCTTT
NA	TRBV7-3	TRBJ2-7	few	CASSLTAASYEQYF	TGTGCCAGCAGCTTGACGGCGGCCTCCTACGAGCAGTACTTC
TRBD2	TRBV20-1	TRBJ2-3	NA	CSARDGGGYTDTQYF	TGCAGTGCTAGAGATGGGGGGGGATACACAGATACGCAGTATTTT
NA	TRBV5-1	TRBJ2-7	many	CASSLRRGSYEQYF	TGTGCCAGCAGCTTACGCAGGGGCTCCTACGAGCAGTACTTC
TRBD1	TRBV9	TRBJ2-3	NA	CASSEDRGATDTQYF	TGTGCCAGCAGCGAGGACAGGGGGGCGACAGATACGCAGTATTTT
TRBD1	TRBV29-1	TRBJ1-2	NA	CSAEGGQAPRPGYTF	TGCAGCGCCGAAGGGGGCCAGGCCCCACGCCCTGGCTACACCTTC
TRBD1	TRBV20-1	TRBJ2-7	NA	CSAPGTGGSLEQYF	TGCAGTGCTCCCGGGACAGGGGGCTCCTTGGAGCAGTACTTC